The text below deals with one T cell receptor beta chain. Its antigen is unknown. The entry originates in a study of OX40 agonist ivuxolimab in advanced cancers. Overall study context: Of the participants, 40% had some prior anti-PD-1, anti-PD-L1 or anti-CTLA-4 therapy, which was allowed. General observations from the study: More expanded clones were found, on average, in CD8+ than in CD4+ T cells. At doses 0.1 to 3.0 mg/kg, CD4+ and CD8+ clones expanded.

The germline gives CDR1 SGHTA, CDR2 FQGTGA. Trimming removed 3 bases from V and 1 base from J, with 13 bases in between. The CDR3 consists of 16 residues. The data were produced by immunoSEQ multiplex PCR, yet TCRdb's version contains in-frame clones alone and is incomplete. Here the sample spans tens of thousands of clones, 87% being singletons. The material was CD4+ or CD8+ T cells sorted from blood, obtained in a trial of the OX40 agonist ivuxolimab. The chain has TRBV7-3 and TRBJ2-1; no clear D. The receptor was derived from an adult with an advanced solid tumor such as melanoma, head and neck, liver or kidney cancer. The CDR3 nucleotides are TGTGCCAGCAGCTTCTATCCTGGGGTTTCCTACAATGAGCAGTTCTTC. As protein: CASSFYPGVSYNEQFF.